This T cell receptor beta chain was recorded in a study of cytomegalovirus exposure and HLA in healthy donors. Amplification used 60 Vbeta primers and 13 Jbeta primers. The repertoire was sequenced with immunoSEQ multiplex PCR; TCRdb's copy has only in-frame clones and lacks some. The sample gives around 130,000 clones, about 81% of which show up once; 5.5% to 7% is in the top ten. The CDR3 loop spans 14 amino acids. V lost 3 bases to trimming and J lost 5 bases, with 13 bases between them. Germline values: CDR1 LGHNT, CDR2 FRNRAP. The chain carries TRBV12-5 and TRBJ1-1; tentative D call: TRBD1 (6 bases). This sequence originates from a woman in her thirties or forties in good health and CMV-seropositive. Sequencing was carried out using PBMCs. The CDR3 spells CASGLQGLPTEAFF. Here the CDR3 DNA reads TGTGCTAGTGGTTTACAGGGCCTACCAACTGAAGCTTTCTTT.